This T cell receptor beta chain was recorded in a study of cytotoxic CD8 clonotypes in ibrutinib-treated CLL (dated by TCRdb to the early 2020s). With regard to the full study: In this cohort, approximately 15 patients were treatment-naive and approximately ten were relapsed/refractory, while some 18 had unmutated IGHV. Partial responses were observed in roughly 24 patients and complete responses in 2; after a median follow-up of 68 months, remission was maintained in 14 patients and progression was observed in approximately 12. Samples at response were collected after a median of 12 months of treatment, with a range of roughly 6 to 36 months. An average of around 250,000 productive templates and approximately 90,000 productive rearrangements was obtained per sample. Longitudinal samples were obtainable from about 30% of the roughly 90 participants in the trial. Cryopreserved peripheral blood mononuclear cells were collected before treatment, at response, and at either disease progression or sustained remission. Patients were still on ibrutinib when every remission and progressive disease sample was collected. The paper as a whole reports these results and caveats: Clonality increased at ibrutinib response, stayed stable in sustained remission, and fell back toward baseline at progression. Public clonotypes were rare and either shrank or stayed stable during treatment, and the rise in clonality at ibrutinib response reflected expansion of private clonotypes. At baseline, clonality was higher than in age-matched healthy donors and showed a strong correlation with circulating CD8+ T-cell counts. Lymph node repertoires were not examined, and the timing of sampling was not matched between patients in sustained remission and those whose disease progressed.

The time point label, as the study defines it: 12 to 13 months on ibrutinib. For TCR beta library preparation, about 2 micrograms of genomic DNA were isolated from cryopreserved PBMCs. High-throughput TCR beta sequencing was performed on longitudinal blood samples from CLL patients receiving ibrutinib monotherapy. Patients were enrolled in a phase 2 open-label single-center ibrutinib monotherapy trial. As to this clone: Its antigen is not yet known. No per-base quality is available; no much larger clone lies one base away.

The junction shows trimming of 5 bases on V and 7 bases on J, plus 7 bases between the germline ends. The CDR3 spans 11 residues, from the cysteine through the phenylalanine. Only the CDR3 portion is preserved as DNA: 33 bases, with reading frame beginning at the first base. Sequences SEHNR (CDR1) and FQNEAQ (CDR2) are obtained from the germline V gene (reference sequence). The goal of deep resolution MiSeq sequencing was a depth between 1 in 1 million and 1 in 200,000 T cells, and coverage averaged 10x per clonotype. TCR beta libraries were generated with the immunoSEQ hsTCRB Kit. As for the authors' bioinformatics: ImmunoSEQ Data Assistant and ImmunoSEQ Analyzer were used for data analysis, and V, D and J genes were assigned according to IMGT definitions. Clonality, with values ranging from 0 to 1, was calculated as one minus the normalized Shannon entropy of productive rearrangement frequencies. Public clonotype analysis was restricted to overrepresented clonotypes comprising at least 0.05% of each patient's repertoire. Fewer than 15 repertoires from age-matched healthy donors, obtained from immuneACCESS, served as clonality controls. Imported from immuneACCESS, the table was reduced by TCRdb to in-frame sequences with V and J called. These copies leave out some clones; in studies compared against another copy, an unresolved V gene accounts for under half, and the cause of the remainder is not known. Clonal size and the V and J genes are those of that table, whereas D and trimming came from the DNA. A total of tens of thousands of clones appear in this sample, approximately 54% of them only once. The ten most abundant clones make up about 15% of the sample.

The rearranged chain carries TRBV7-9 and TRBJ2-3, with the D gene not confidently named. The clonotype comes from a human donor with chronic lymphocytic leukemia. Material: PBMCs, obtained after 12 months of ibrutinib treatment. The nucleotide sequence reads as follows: TGTGCCAGCAGCCCCGAGAATACGCAGTATTTT. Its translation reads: CASSPENTQYF.